This is a list of T cell receptor beta chains from one sample in a study of CD8 T cells in Susac syndrome. TCRdb reprocessed the immunoSEQ multiplex PCR reads with MiXCR, giving one entry per CDR3 protein. Among some 200,000 distinct CDR3 sequences listed, nearly 97% were seen once. The sample was CD4+ T cells from PBMCs. The receptors originated from a human donor with multiple sclerosis. The CDR3 runs from the conserved cysteine through the conserved F or W. A D gene is named only where the DNA matches it firmly. For some rows the clone size is stated as once, few or many, or as a class when expanded; others skip it.

CDR3aa: CSARAPQSVRNEQFF; CDR3nt: TGCAGTGCTAGAGCACCCCAGAGCGTACGCAATGAGCAGTTCTTC; v_gene: TRBV20-1; d_gene: NA; j_gene: TRBJ2-1; abundance: NA
CDR3aa: CSVTGQGLEAFF; CDR3nt: TGCAGCGTTACAGGACAGGGCCTAGAAGCTTTCTTT; v_gene: TRBV29-1; d_gene: TRBD1; j_gene: TRBJ1-1; abundance: NA
CDR3aa: CASRVTQSTDTQYF; CDR3nt: TGTGCCAGCAGAGTGACGCAAAGCACAGATACGCAGTATTTT; v_gene: TRBV6-6; d_gene: NA; j_gene: TRBJ2-3; abundance: NA
CDR3aa: CSAAVLGGYTF; CDR3nt: TGCAGCGCTGCGGTACTGGGGGGCTACACCTTC; v_gene: TRBV29-1; d_gene: NA; j_gene: TRBJ1-2; abundance: NA
CDR3aa: CASSQRGLAGPSTYNEQFF; CDR3nt: TGCGCCAGCAGCCAAAGGGGGCTAGCGGGACCTTCAACCTACAATGAGCAGTTCTTC; v_gene: TRBV4-1; d_gene: TRBD2; j_gene: TRBJ2-1; abundance: once
CDR3aa: CASSLEGSTYGYTF; CDR3nt: TGTGCCAGCAGCTTGGAGGGCAGTACCTATGGCTACACCTTC; v_gene: TRBV5-4; d_gene: NA; j_gene: TRBJ1-2; abundance: once
CDR3aa: CATSDTGTGTGNEQFF; CDR3nt: TGTGCCACCAGTGACACGGGGACAGGGACGGGGAATGAGCAGTTCTTC; v_gene: TRBV24-1; d_gene: TRBD1; j_gene: TRBJ2-1; abundance: NA
CDR3aa: CASSVTRADTQYF; CDR3nt: TGTGCCAGCAGCGTAACTAGGGCAGATACGCAGTATTTT; v_gene: TRBV7-8; d_gene: NA; j_gene: TRBJ2-3; abundance: NA
CDR3aa: CASITSFHGTEAFF; CDR3nt: TGTGCCAGCATCACCTCATTCCATGGGACTGAAGCTTTCTTT; v_gene: TRBV5-6; d_gene: NA; j_gene: TRBJ1-1; abundance: once
CDR3aa: CASSPYTDTQYF; CDR3nt: TGTGCCAGCAGTCCATACACAGATACGCAGTATTTT; v_gene: TRBV27; d_gene: NA; j_gene: TRBJ2-3; abundance: NA
CDR3aa: CASSLEGVTYEQYF; CDR3nt: TGTGCCAGCAGCTTAGAGGGGGTAACCTACGAGCAGTACTTC; v_gene: TRBV7-2; d_gene: NA; j_gene: TRBJ2-7; abundance: NA
CDR3aa: CASSQDGTGYNNEQFF; CDR3nt: TGTGCCAGCAGCCAAGACGGGACAGGGTATAACAATGAGCAGTTCTTC; v_gene: TRBV3-1; d_gene: TRBD1; j_gene: TRBJ2-1; abundance: NA
CDR3aa: CASSLIGVGGANVLTF; CDR3nt: TGTGCCAGCAGCCTAATCGGGGTCGGTGGGGCCAACGTCCTGACTTTC; v_gene: TRBV11-2; d_gene: NA; j_gene: TRBJ2-6; abundance: NA
CDR3aa: CATSDGKNYEQYF; CDR3nt: TGTGCCACCAGTGATGGGAAAAACTACGAGCAGTACTTC; v_gene: TRBV24-1; d_gene: NA; j_gene: TRBJ2-7; abundance: NA
CDR3aa: CSVQYEGAKPQHF; CDR3nt: TGCAGCGTCCAATACGAGGGGGCTAAGCCCCAGCATTTT; v_gene: TRBV29-1; d_gene: TRBD1; j_gene: TRBJ1-5; abundance: NA
CDR3aa: CASSLRPGGMSEAFF; CDR3nt: TGTGCCAGCAGCTTAAGACCCGGGGGTATGTCTGAAGCTTTCTTT; v_gene: TRBV7-3; d_gene: NA; j_gene: TRBJ1-1; abundance: NA
CDR3aa: CASSAQWVGGTEAFF; CDR3nt: TGTGCCAGCAGCGCGCAGTGGGTCGGCGGGACTGAAGCTTTCTTT; v_gene: TRBV5-6; d_gene: NA; j_gene: TRBJ1-1; abundance: NA
CDR3aa: CASSFMAREFF; CDR3nt: TGTGCCAGCAGCTTTATGGCTCGGGAGTTCTTC; v_gene: TRBV6-6; d_gene: NA; j_gene: TRBJ2-1; abundance: NA
CDR3aa: CASSLQSGYTF; CDR3nt: TGTGCCAGCAGCCTCCAGAGTGGCTACACCTTC; v_gene: TRBV7-9; d_gene: NA; j_gene: TRBJ1-2; abundance: NA